This entry describes one TCR beta chain. What it binds is unknown. Repertoires were generated with immunoSEQ multiplex PCR, while TCRdb's copy carries only in-frame clones and drops some. The repertoire holds some 180,000 clones, with approximately 92% as singletons. The sample is drawn from a study of T cell responses to AZD1222 COVID-19 vaccine. On the study more broadly: The analysis combined second doses at about 4 or about 12 weeks.

The V and J ends lost 2 bases and 0 bases, in that order; junction bases with no gene match: 1. This CDR3 comprises 15 residues. CDR1 is MDHEN and CDR2 is SYDVKM in the germline V gene. The study's findings and limits: Females made up more of the donors, who were largely white British, and clonal diversity may have come out too low.

Material: peripheral blood, obtained on day 0 of AZD1222 vaccination. This TCR derives from an adult in good health. The rearrangement joins TRBV28 to TRBJ2-4; 7 nucleotides agree with TRBD1. CDR3: CASSLAGGAKNIQYF. CDR3 nucleotide sequence: TGTGCCAGCAGTTTAGCAGGGGGAGCCAAAAACATTCAGTACTTC.